Listed here are 16 T cell receptor beta chains from one sample, sequenced in a study of blood T cell repertoires in COVID-19. Using immunoSEQ multiplex PCR, the repertoire was profiled, and TCRdb retains in-frame clones only, with some absent. Of roughly 82,000 clones in the sample, 90% were seen once. The sequenced sample was peripheral blood. These receptors came from a woman aged 45 to 65 in a cohort sampled during active COVID-19.

The CDR3 DNA reads TGCAGCGTTGTTGGGGCGGATGAAAAACTGTTTTTT. Translation gives CSVVGADEKLFF. The chain carries TRBV29-1 and TRBJ1-4; D is possibly TRBD1 (5 bases). This CDR3 comprises 12 residues. Germline values: CDR1 SQVTM, CDR2 ANQGSEA. Trimming removed 4 bases at V and 6 bases at J, with 9 bases between.

J is TRBJ2-7 and V is TRBV4-1; 9 nucleotides agree with TRBD2. V was pared by 2 bases and J by 3 bases, with 5 bases of the junction left unmatched. Germline V gene lookup returns CDR1 MGHRA and CDR2 YSYEKL. This CDR3 spans 15 amino acids. The CDR3 sequence is CASSQRVAGDYEQYF. The CDR3 region has the DNA TGCGCCAGCAGCCAACGGGTAGCGGGAGACTACGAGCAGTACTTC.

The CDR3 sequence: CASSERTSGRGADTQYF. In DNA, the CDR3 is TGTGCCAGCAGTGAACGGACTAGCGGGAGAGGGGCAGATACGCAGTATTTT. The chain couples TRBV6-1 to TRBJ2-3, with 13 bases that match TRBD2. The J segment lost 4 bases and the V segment lost 2 bases, leaving 6 bases of the junction unmatched. Germline CDR1 is MNHNS and CDR2 is SASEGT. The length of the CDR3 is 17 residues.

The J gene is TRBJ1-2, the V gene TRBV5-1; 9 nucleotides match TRBD1. There are 13 residues in the CDR3. J was trimmed by 3 bases and V by 6 bases; bases with no gene match: 3. CDR1 and CDR2 from the germline V gene are SGHRS and YFSETQ. The CDR3 here is CASKRTGDYGYTF. CDR3 coding DNA: TGCGCCAGCAAGAGGACAGGGGACTATGGCTACACCTTC.

The rearrangement links TRBV6-8 to TRBJ2-2, with TRBD2 identical over 8 bases. CDR1 is MNHGY and CDR2 is SAAAGT in the germline V gene. Trimming took 11 bases from V and 1 from J; bases not matched to a gene: 21. There are 19 residues in the CDR3. The CDR3 sequence is CAPRTAGGEDHLNTGELFF. The CDR3 DNA reads TGTGCCCCCAGAACGGCGGGAGGTGAAGACCACCTGAACACCGGGGAGCTGTTTTTT.

The V call is TRBV19, the J call TRBJ1-1; perhaps TRBD1 as D (6 bases). V gave up 5 bases and J gave up 1 base, with 14 bases separating them. Germline assignment: CDR1 LNHDA and CDR2 SQIVND (reference sequence). The CDR3 loop spans 15 amino acids. In DNA form, the CDR3 reads TGTGCCAGTAGTTGGACAGACTGGAGGAACACTGAAGCTTTCTTT. It encodes CASSWTDWRNTEAFF.

CDR3 nucleotide sequence: TGTGCCAGCAGTTTATCAGGAGGGTCTGGAAACACCATATATTTT. This sequence encodes CASSLSGGSGNTIYF. The V gene is TRBV27, the J gene TRBJ1-3, with D unclear. Per germline, CDR1 MNHEY and CDR2 SMNVEV (reference sequence). This CDR3 is built from 15 residues. Trimming removed 0 bases from V and 1 base from J, with 7 bases in between.

This clone was detected once. The chain recombines TRBV12-5 with TRBJ2-2; 9 bases fit TRBD1. CDR3 length: 15 amino acids. The germline V gene encodes CDR1 LGHNT and CDR2 FRNRAP. The ends lost 5 bases at V and 7 bases at J; junction bases unmatched: 8. The CDR3 reads CASGTTGTGNGELFF. In nucleotides, the CDR3 is TGTGCTAGTGGTACAACCGGGACAGGGAACGGGGAGCTGTTTTTT.

The table lists this clone with a few counts. The chain carries TRBV6-6 and TRBJ1-1, with 8 nucleotides matching TRBD1. Germline loops: CDR1 MNHNY, CDR2 SVGAGI (reference sequence). CDR3 size: 15 residues. Losses at the gene ends were 6 bases for V and 11 bases for J; bases not matched to a gene: 17. CDR3 DNA: TGTGCCAGCAGGGGGTGGCAGGGGGCCCCCTTAGGTGCTTTCTTT. Protein: CASRGWQGAPLGAFF.

The CDR3 sequence is CASRPLGGQGEPSGSLSSYEQYF. The CDR3 DNA is TGTGCCAGCAGGCCCCTGGGGGGACAGGGAGAACCTAGCGGGAGCTTAAGCTCCTACGAGCAGTACTTC. The chain combines TRBV27 with TRBJ2-7; TRBD2 might be the D (10 bases). The germline gives CDR1 MNHEY, CDR2 SMNVEV (reference sequence). The CDR3 contains 23 residues. The V and J ends lost 6 bases and 0 bases respectively, with 39 bases between them.

The CDR3 is CASSEEAFGNQPQHF. The CDR3 region has the DNA TGTGCCAGCAGTGAGGAGGCCTTTGGCAATCAGCCCCAGCATTTT. The chain recombines TRBV6-1 with TRBJ1-5, with unresolved D. The V end lost 3 bases, the J end lost 2 bases, and 11 bases lay between the germline ends. The CDR3 is made up of 15 amino acids. Germline V gives CDR1 MNHNS, CDR2 SASEGT.

The genes are TRBV9 and TRBJ2-1; D call uncertain. Per the germline V gene, CDR1 is SGDLS and CDR2 is YYNGEE. This CDR3 spans 13 amino acids. V lost 1 base and J 7 bases, leaving 9 bases between the germline ends. The CDR3, as DNA: TGTGCCAGCAGCGTATTGAGTGAGAATGAGCAGTTCTTC. Amino acid sequence: CASSVLSENEQFF.

This rearrangement joins TRBV7-2 to TRBJ2-7; D possibly corresponds to TRBD1 (6 bases). The CDR3 contains 14 residues. Germline V gene sequence: CDR1 SGHTA, CDR2 FQGNSA. V was shortened by 3 bases and J by 1 base, with 10 bases between the two germline ends. The CDR3 loop is CASSFGQGSYEQYF. The CDR3, as DNA: TGTGCCAGCAGCTTTGGGCAGGGGTCCTACGAGCAGTACTTC.

This clone was detected only once. Compared with germline, one end of the junction differs, possibly owing to a read error. The chain employs TRBV28 and TRBJ2-1; unclear D gene. CDR1 and CDR2 from the germline V gene are MDHEN and SYDVKM. This CDR3 comprises 16 residues. This CDR3 is CASSSNPSFSYNERFF. DNA for the CDR3: TGTGCCAGCAGTTCTAACCCCAGTTTCTCCTACAATGAGCGGTTCTTC. The whole variable domain, remainder taken from reference TRBV28 and TRBJ2-1, is DVKVTQSSRYLVKRTGEKVFLECVQDMDHENMFWYRQDPGLGLRLIYFSYDVKMKEKGDIPEGYSVSREKKERFSLILESASTNQTSMYLCASSSNPSFSYNERFFGPGTRLTVL.

The rearrangement links TRBV29-1 to TRBJ1-1, with D tentatively TRBD1 (6 bases). The CDR3 loop spans 15 amino acids. Germline CDR1 SQVTM, CDR2 ANQGSEA. V gave up 1 base and J gave up 4 bases, with 16 bases separating them. CDR3 sequence: CSVEGSGGRTTEAFF. DNA for the CDR3: TGCAGCGTTGAAGGGTCCGGGGGGCGGACCACTGAAGCTTTCTTT.

V gene TRBV6-5 combines with J gene TRBJ1-4, with a possible D match to TRBD1 (5 bases). With 5 bases removed from V and 5 bases from J, the gap between germline ends came to 12 bases. Germline V lookup: CDR1 MNHEY, CDR2 SVGAGI. The CDR3 consists of 14 residues. The CDR3 coding sequence is TGTGCCAGCAGTCTAGACAGTGCCAATGAAAAACTGTTTTTT. Translated: CASSLDSANEKLFF.